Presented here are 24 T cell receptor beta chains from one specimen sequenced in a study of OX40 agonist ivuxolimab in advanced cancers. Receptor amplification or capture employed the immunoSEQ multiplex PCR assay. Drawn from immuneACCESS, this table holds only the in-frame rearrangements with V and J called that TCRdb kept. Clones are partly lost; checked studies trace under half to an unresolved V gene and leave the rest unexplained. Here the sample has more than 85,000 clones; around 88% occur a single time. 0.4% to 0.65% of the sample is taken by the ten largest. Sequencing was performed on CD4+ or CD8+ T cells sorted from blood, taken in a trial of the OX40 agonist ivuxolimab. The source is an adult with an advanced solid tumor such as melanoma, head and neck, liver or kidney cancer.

DNA for the CDR3: TGTGCCAGCAGAGCCCCGACAGGGCGGGCTGAAGCTTTCTTT. This gives the protein CASRAPTGRAEAFF. The rearrangement uses TRBV2 and TRBJ1-1; 7 bases are a match to TRBD1. Germline CDR1 and CDR2: SNHLY and FYNNEI. This CDR3 spans 14 amino acids. The V gene end was trimmed by 6 bases and the J gene end by 6 bases; junction bases not matched to a gene: 10.

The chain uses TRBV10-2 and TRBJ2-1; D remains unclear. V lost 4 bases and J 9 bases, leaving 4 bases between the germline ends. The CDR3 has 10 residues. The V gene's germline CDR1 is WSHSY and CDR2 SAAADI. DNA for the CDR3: TGCGCCAGCAGTGCACGTGAGCAGTTCTTC. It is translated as CASSAREQFF.

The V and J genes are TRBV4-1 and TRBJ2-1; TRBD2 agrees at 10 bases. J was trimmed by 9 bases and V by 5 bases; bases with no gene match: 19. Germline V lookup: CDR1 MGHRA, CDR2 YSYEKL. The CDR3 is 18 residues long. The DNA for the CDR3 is TGCGCCAGCAGCGGAAACAGGGGAGGGACTAGCGTCCGGGGTGAGCAGTTCTTC. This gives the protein CASSGNRGGTSVRGEQFF.

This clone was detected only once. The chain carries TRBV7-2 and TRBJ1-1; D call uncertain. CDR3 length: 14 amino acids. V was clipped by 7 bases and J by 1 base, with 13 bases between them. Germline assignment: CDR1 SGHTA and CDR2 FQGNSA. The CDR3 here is CASTPGRTNTEAFF. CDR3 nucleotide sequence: TGTGCCAGCACCCCAGGACGGACGAACACTGAAGCTTTCTTT.

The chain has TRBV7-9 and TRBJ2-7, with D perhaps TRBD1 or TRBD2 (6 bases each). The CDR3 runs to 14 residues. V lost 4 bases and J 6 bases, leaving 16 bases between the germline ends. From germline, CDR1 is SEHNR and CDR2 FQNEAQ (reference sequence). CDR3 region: CASSSRGQGLEQYF. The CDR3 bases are TGTGCCAGCAGCTCCCGGGGGCAGGGCCTCGAGCAGTACTTC. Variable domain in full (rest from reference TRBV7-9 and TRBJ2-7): DTGVSQNPRHKITKRGQNVTFRCDPISEHNRLYWYRQTLGQGPEFLTYFQNEAQLEKSRLLSDRFSAERPKGSFSTLEIQRTEQGDSAMYLCASSSRGQGLEQYFGPGTRLTVT.

The chain's CDR3 is CASSYRTIYTQYF. The CDR3 coding sequence is TGTGCCAGCAGCTACCGGACTATTTATACGCAGTATTTT. The chain joins TRBV7-9 to TRBJ2-3; weak D call: TRBD2 (6 bases). V gave up 4 bases and J gave up 7 bases, with 12 bases separating them. This CDR3 comprises 13 residues. The germline CDR1 and CDR2 sequences are SEHNR and FQNEAQ (reference sequence).

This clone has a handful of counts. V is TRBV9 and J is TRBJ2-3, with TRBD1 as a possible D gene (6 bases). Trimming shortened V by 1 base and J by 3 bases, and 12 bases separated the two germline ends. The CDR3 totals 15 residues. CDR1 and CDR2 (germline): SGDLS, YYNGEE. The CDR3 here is CASSVSWGPTDTQYF. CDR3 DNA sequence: TGTGCCAGCAGCGTAAGTTGGGGGCCTACAGATACGCAGTATTTT.

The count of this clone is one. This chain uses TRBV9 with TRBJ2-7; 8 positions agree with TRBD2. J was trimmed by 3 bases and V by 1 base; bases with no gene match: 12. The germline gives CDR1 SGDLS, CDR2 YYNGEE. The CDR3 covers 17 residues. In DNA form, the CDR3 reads TGTGCCAGCAGCGTAACCCCGGGGGGGGGAAGGGACTACGAGCAGTACTTC. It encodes CASSVTPGGGRDYEQYF.

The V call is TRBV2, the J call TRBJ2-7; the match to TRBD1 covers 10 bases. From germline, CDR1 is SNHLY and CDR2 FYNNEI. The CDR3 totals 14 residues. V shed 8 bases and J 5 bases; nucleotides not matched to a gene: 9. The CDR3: CASLTGTGDNEQYF. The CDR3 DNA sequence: TGTGCCAGCTTGACCGGGACAGGGGATAACGAGCAGTACTTC.

The CDR3 region has the DNA TGTGCCAGCAGTGCCCCGGGGGCGGCTCAGCCCCAGCATTTT. It yields the protein CASSAPGAAQPQHF. The V call is TRBV6-5, the J call TRBJ1-5; D is possibly TRBD1 (6 bases). CDR3 size: 14 residues. The V gene lost 5 bases and the J gene lost 6 bases, with 14 bases spanning the gap. Germline CDR1 and CDR2: MNHEY and SVGAGI.

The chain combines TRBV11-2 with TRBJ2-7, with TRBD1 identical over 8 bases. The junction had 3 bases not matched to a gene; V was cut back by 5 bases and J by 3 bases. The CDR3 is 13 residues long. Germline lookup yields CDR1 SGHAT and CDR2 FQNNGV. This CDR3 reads CASSQDRVYEQYF. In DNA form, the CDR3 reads TGTGCCAGCAGCCAGGACAGGGTCTACGAGCAGTACTTC.

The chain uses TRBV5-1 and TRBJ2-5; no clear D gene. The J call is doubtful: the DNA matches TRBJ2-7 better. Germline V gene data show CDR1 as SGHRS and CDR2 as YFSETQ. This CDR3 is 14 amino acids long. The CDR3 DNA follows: TGCGCCAGCAGCTTGTCCCTACCTTCGGGCGAGCAGTACTTC. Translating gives CASSLSLPSGEQYF.

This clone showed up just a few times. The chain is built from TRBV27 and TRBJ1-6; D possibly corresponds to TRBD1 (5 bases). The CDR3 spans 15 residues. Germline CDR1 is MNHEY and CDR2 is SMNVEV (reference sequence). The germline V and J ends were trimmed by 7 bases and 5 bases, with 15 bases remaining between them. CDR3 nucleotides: TGTGCCAGCACCCCACGGGACGGGGATAATTCACCCCTCCACTTT. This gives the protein CASTPRDGDNSPLHF.

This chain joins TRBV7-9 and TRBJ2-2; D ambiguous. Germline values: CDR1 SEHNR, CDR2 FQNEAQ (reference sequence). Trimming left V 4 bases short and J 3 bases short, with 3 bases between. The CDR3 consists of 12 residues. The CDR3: CASSSYTGELFF. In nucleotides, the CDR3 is TGTGCCAGCAGCTCGTACACCGGGGAGCTGTTTTTT.

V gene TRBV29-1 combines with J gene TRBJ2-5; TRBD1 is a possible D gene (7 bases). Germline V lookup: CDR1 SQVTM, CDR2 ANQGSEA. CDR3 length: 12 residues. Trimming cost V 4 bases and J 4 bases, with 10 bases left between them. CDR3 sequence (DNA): TGCAGCGTTGGACAGGGAGGAGAGACCCAGTACTTC. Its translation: CSVGQGGETQYF.

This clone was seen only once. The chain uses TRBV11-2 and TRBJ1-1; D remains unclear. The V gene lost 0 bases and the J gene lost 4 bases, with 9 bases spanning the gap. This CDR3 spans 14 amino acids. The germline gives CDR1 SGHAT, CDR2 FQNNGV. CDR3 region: CASSLDPGSTEAFF. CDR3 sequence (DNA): TGTGCCAGCAGCTTAGATCCGGGGAGCACTGAAGCTTTCTTT.

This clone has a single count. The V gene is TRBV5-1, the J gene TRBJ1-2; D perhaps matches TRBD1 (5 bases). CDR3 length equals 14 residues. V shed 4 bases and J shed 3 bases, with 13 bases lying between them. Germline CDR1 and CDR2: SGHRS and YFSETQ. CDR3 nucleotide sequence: TGCGCCAGCAGCAGCGGGGGTGGTTACTATGGCTACACCTTC. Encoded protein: CASSSGGGYYGYTF.

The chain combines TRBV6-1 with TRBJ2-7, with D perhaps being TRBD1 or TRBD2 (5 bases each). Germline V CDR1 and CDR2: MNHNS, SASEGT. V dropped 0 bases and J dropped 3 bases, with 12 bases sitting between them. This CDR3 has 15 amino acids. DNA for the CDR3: TGTGCCAGCAGTGAAGCGGGGACCATAGACTACGAGCAGTACTTC. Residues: CASSEAGTIDYEQYF.

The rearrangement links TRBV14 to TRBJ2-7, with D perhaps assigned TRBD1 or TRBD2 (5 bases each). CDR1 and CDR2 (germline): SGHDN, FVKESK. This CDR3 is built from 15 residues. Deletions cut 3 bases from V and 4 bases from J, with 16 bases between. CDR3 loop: CASSQRAGYPYEQYF. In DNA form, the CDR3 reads TGTGCCAGCAGCCAGAGGGCAGGGTACCCTTACGAGCAGTACTTC.

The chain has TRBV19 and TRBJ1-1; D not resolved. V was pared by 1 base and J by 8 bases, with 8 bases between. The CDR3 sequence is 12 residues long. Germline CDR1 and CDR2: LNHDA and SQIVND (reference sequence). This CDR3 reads CASSIVGKEAFF. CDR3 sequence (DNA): TGTGCCAGTAGTATAGTAGGAAAAGAAGCTTTCTTT.

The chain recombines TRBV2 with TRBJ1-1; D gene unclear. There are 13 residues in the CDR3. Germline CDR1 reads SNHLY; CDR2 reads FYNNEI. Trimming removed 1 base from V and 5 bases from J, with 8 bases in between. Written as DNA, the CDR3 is TGTGCCAGCAGTGAAGGTAGCTATACTGAAGCTTTCTTT. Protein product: CASSEGSYTEAFF.

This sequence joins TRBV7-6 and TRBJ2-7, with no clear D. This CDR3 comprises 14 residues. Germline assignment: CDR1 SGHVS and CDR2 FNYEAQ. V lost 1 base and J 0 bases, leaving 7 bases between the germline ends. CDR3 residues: CASSLGHNSYEQYF. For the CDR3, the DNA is TGTGCCAGCAGCTTAGGACACAACTCCTACGAGCAGTACTTC. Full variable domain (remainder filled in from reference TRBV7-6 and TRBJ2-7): GAGVSQSPRYKVTKRGQDVALRCDPISGHVSLYWYRQALGQGPEFLTYFNYEAQQDKSGLPNDRFSAERPEGSISTLTIQRTEQRDSAMYRCASSLGHNSYEQYFGPGTRLTVT.

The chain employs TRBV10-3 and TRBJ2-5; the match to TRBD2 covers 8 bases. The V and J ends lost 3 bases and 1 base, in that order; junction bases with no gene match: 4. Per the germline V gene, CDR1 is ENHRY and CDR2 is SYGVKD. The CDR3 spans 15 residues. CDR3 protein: CAISDGRGAQETQYF. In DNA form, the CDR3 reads TGTGCCATCAGTGACGGGCGGGGGGCCCAAGAGACCCAGTACTTC.

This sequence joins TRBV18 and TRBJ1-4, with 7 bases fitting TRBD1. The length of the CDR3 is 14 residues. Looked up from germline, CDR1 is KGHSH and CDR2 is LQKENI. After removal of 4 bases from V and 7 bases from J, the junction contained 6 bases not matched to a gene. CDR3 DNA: TGTGCCAGCTCACTGGGACAGCGGACTGAAAAACTGTTTTTT. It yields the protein CASSLGQRTEKLFF.